A selection of T cell receptor beta chains follows, all from one sample in a study of T cells in Graves' hyperthyroidism and ophthalmopathy. TCRdb reanalysed the multiplex PCR reads using MiXCR and keeps one entry per CDR3 protein. The data contain 500,000 to 550,000 distinct CDR3 sequences, about 20% of them singletons. The sample taken for sequencing was blood. These TCRs come from a man in his forties with Graves' ophthalmopathy. Both conserved end residues are part of each CDR3. D genes are given only for firm matches. Rows may omit the clone size; those that give it use once, few, many or a size class.

>TRBD1|TRBV6-1|many|TRBJ2-7
CASKTGGLEEQYF
TGTGCCAGCAAAACAGGGGGCTTGGAGGAGCAGTACTTC
>.|TRBV30|many|TRBJ2-7
CAWSEGRTEQYF
TGTGCCTGGAGTGAGGGCAGGACCGAGCAGTACTTC
>.|TRBV5-1|.|TRBJ2-2
CASSQEPGLDTGELFF
TGCGCCAGCAGCCAAGAACCAGGGTTGGACACCGGGGAGCTGTTTTTT
>.|TRBV9|few|TRBJ2-7
CASSQGGIYSSEQYF
TGTGCCAGCAGCCAGGGGGGGATCTATTCTTCCGAGCAGTACTTC
>TRBD1|TRBV7-9|.|TRBJ1-2
CASSPGDRGLVNYGYTF
TGTGCCAGCAGCCCTGGGGACAGGGGGCTCGTAAACTATGGCTACACCTTC
>TRBD1|TRBV7-3|many|TRBJ1-1
CASSSGTGVRAFF
TGTGCCAGCAGCTCCGGGACAGGGGTTCGCGCTTTCTTT
>TRBD2|TRBV6-2/TRBV6-3|.|TRBJ2-3
CASSQSGGATDTQYF
TGTGCCAGCAGTCAGAGCGGGGGGGCCACAGATACGCAGTATTTT
>TRBD2|TRBV28|.|TRBJ2-1
CASSFVAGGYSEQFF
TGTGCCAGCAGCTTCGTAGCGGGAGGTTACAGTGAGCAGTTCTTC
>.|TRBV11-2|.|TRBJ2-3
CASSLGRGTSGTDTQYF
TGTGCCAGCAGCTTAGGGAGGGGTACGTCTGGCACAGATACGCAGTATTTT
>.|TRBV6-1|many|TRBJ2-1
CASSGKRAEHWYNEQFF
TGTGCCAGCAGTGGAAAAAGGGCGGAGCATTGGTACAATGAGCAGTTCTTC
>.|TRBV7-8|many|TRBJ1-1
CASSLVAGNTEAFF
TGTGCCAGCAGCTTGGTTGCAGGGAACACTGAAGCTTTCTTT
>TRBD1|TRBV6-2/TRBV6-3|few|TRBJ1-6
CASSRAGTASSYNSPLHF
TGTGCCAGCAGCCGCGCCGGGACAGCAAGCTCCTATAATTCACCCCTCCACTTT
>TRBD2|TRBV20-1|many|TRBJ2-3
CSAQTSGRSTDTQYF
TGCAGTGCCCAGACTAGCGGGAGAAGCACAGATACGCAGTATTTT
>.|TRBV15|.|TRBJ2-7
CATSGGPPREQYF
TGTGCCACCAGCGGGGGACCCCCTCGCGAGCAGTACTTC
>.|TRBV30|few|TRBJ2-7
CAWSSWDEQYF
TGTGCCTGGAGTTCGTGGGACGAGCAATACTTC
>TRBD2|TRBV3-1|many|TRBJ2-2
CASSATSGRNTGELFF
TGTGCCAGCAGCGCCACTAGCGGGAGGAACACCGGGGAGCTGTTTTTT
>TRBD1|TRBV7-3|once|TRBJ1-2
CASSLQQGASGYTF
TGTGCCAGCAGCTTACAACAGGGGGCATCTGGCTACACCTTC
>.|TRBV18|few|TRBJ1-1
CASSPRGKLMNTEAFF
TGTGCCAGCTCACCCCGGGGGAAGTTGATGAACACTGAAGCTTTCTTT
>TRBD1|TRBV12-3/TRBV12-4|few|TRBJ1-2
CASTTSGGAFDGYTF
TGTGCCAGCACCACATCAGGGGGCGCGTTTGATGGCTACACCTTC
>.|TRBV28|many|TRBJ2-7
CASSSQTEVIYEQYF
TGTGCCAGCAGCTCCCAGACAGAAGTTATCTACGAGCAGTACTTC
>TRBD1|TRBV7-2|many|TRBJ2-3
CASSLGRRGLGDTQYF
TGTGCCAGCAGCTTAGGTCGCAGGGGGCTTGGAGATACGCAGTATTTT
>.|TRBV7-2|many|TRBJ2-1
CASTVQGFYNEQFF
TGTGCCAGCACCGTTCAGGGCTTCTACAATGAGCAGTTCTTC
>.|TRBV2|.|TRBJ2-1
CASTLAASSYNEQFF
TGTGCCAGCACTCTGGCGGCTAGCTCCTACAATGAGCAGTTCTTC
>.|TRBV20-1|few|TRBJ1-4
CSAIQGRANEKLFF
TGCAGTGCGATACAGGGAAGGGCTAATGAAAAACTGTTTTTT
>.|TRBV5-1|few|TRBJ2-1
CASSNALEGTGEQFF
TGCGCCAGCAGCAACGCCCTAGAGGGTACAGGTGAGCAGTTCTTC
>.|TRBV9|few|TRBJ2-3
CASSVASRREQDTQYF
TGTGCCAGCAGCGTAGCCTCCCGGCGTGAGCAAGATACGCAGTATTTT
>.|TRBV4-3|.|TRBJ2-7
CASSQLAGTYEQYF
TGCGCCAGCAGCCAACTAGCTGGTACCTACGAGCAGTACTTC
>.|TRBV29-1|.|TRBJ1-1
CSVPPGQITTEAFF
TGCAGCGTTCCTCCCGGACAGATCACCACTGAAGCTTTCTTT
>.|TRBV7-2|.|TRBJ2-5
CASMPGGGEETQYF
TGTGCCAGCATGCCAGGGGGGGGGGAAGAGACCCAGTACTTC
>TRBD2|TRBV2|many|TRBJ2-5
CASSELVGGQETQYF
TGTGCCAGCAGTGAACTCGTGGGGGGGCAAGAGACCCAGTACTTC
>.|TRBV4-1|few|TRBJ1-1
CASSQGWGASTEAFF
TGCGCCAGCAGCCAAGGTTGGGGGGCGAGTACTGAAGCTTTCTTT
>TRBD2|TRBV4-2|.|TRBJ2-7
CASSQDSETSYYEQYF
TGTGCCAGCAGCCAAGATTCCGAGACTAGCTACTACGAGCAGTACTTC
>TRBD1|TRBV7-2|few|TRBJ1-2
CASSSIRDRDYGYTF
TGTGCCAGCAGCTCCATCCGGGACAGGGACTATGGCTACACCTTC
>.|TRBV11-2|few|TRBJ2-5
CASSIRPGTQYF
TGTGCCAGCAGCATAAGACCCGGGACCCAGTACTTC
>.|TRBV27|many|TRBJ2-1
CASSWAPSSYNEQFF
TGTGCCAGCAGTTGGGCCCCGAGCTCCTACAATGAGCAGTTCTTC
>.|TRBV18|.|TRBJ2-7
CASSPPGAEQYF
TGTGCCAGCTCACCACCGGGGGCCGAGCAGTACTTC
>TRBD1|TRBV7-2|few|TRBJ1-5
CASSLRTGLVQPQHF
TGTGCCAGCAGCCTCAGGACAGGTCTCGTCCAGCCCCAGCATTTT
>.|TRBV29-1|few|TRBJ1-2
CSVEGTHSSYTF
TGCAGCGTTGAAGGAACACACTCTAGCTACACCTTC
>TRBD1|TRBV6-5|many|TRBJ1-5
CASSYGGQGPRQPQHF
TGTGCCAGCAGTTATGGGGGACAGGGGCCTCGGCAGCCCCAGCATTTT
>TRBD1|TRBV4-1|.|TRBJ1-2
CASSQERQGAQMSGYTF
TGCGCCAGCAGCCAAGAAAGACAGGGGGCGCAGATGAGTGGCTACACCTTC
>.|TRBV6-1|.|TRBJ2-3
CASTELALSSTDTQYF
TGTGCCAGCACCGAGCTTGCCCTTTCTAGCACAGATACGCAGTATTTT
>.|TRBV28|many|TRBJ1-1
CASSLARGGGTEAFF
TGTGCCAGCAGTTTGGCCCGGGGGGGCGGGACTGAAGCTTTCTTT
>.|TRBV2|many|TRBJ2-1
CASSERETDNEQFF
TGTGCCAGCAGTGAGCGGGAAACAGACAATGAGCAGTTCTTC
>.|TRBV13|.|TRBJ2-1
CASRVVGLADNEQFF
TGTGCCAGCAGAGTAGTGGGCCTTGCGGACAATGAGCAGTTCTTC
>.|TRBV20-1|.|TRBJ2-3
CSASLLGGYDTQYF
TGCAGTGCTAGTCTTCTAGGGGGATATGATACGCAGTATTTT
>TRBD1|TRBV6-1|many|TRBJ2-5
CASSSPGQGRETQYF
TGTGCCAGCAGTTCCCCGGGACAGGGGAGAGAGACCCAGTACTTC
>TRBD2|TRBV20-1|.|TRBJ2-1
CSAPPERLAGVRSSYNEQFF
TGCAGTGCTCCGCCGGAGCGGCTAGCGGGAGTAAGAAGCTCCTACAATGAGCAGTTCTTC
>TRBD2|TRBV20-1|.|TRBJ2-1
CSASLGLAELEQFF
TGCAGTGCTAGTCTCGGGCTAGCGGAGCTTGAGCAGTTCTTC
>TRBD2|TRBV5-4|.|TRBJ2-3
CASSGTSGGRGDTQYF
TGTGCCAGCAGCGGGACTAGCGGAGGACGGGGAGATACGCAGTATTTT
>.|TRBV12-3/TRBV12-4|many|TRBJ1-6
CASSNTGTSGDNSPLHF
TGTGCCAGCAGCAACACCGGGACAAGCGGTGATAATTCACCCCTCCACTTT
>.|TRBV6-2/TRBV6-3|few|TRBJ2-1
CASTNAEIAGVRYEQFF
TGTGCCAGCACCAACGCGGAGATAGCCGGCGTACGATATGAGCAGTTCTTC
>TRBD1|TRBV30|many|TRBJ2-1
CAWSVGTGRHNEQFF
TGTGCCTGGAGTGTCGGGACAGGGCGCCACAATGAGCAGTTCTTC
>.|TRBV12-3/TRBV12-4|many|TRBJ1-2
CASSRGPPKGNYGYTF
TGTGCCAGCAGTCGGGGCCCTCCCAAGGGTAACTATGGCTACACCTTC
>.|TRBV4-2|once|TRBJ2-1
CASSQALASSLEQFF
TGTGCCAGCAGCCAAGCACTAGCATCAAGTCTTGAGCAGTTCTTC
>.|TRBV2|many|TRBJ2-1
CASTYLTGGHEQFF
TGTGCCAGCACCTACCTAACCGGCGGGCATGAGCAGTTCTTC